This TCR beta chain came from a study of cytomegalovirus exposure and HLA in healthy donors. Trimming took 4 bases from V and 4 from J; bases not matched to a gene: 12. The CDR3 has 18 amino acids. Germline loops: CDR1 SGHNT, CDR2 YYREEE (reference sequence). Broader study findings: The study dropped some indistinguishable V segments, TRBV6-2 and TRBV6-3 among them. The study designated 150 to 200 TCR beta chains cytomegalovirus-associated. Rare TCR sequences predominated, though certain public TCRs were found in many donors.

The PCR contained 60 Vbeta and 13 Jbeta primers. This table comes from immunoSEQ multiplex PCR, and its TCRdb copy is limited to in-frame clones, with some not included. The table shows over 75,000 clones, with roughly 10% occurring only once. Donors were nominally healthy when sampled, though unrecorded immune exposures were likely. A few counts support this clone. No antigen is known for it. The TCR originated in a man aged 45-65 years in good health and CMV-seropositive. The material sequenced was PBMCs. The chain joins TRBV5-4 to TRBJ2-3; 13 nucleotides align to TRBD2. The CDR3 nucleotides read TGTGCCAGCAGCCGGGGGACTACTAGCGGGAGGGTCCCAGATACGCAGTATTTT. Its protein product is CASSRGTTSGRVPDTQYF.